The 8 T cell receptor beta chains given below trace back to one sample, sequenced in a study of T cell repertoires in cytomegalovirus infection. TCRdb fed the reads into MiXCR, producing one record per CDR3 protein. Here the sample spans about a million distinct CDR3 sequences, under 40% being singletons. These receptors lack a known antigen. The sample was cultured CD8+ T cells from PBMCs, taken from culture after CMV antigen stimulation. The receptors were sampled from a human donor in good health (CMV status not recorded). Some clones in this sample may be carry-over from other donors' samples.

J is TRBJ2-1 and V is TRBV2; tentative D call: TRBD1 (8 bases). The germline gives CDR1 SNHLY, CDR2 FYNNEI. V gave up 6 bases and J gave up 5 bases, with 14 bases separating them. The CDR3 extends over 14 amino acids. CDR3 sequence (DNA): TGTGCCAGCAGGGGGGGGACAGGAGACAATGAGCAGTTCTTC. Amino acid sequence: CASRGGTGDNEQFF.

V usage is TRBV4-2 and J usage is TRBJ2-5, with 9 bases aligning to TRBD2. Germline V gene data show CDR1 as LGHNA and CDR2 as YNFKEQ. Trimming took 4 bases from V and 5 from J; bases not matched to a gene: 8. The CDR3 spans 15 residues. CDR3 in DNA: TGTGCCAGCAGCCGGTCGGGACTAGCCGGCGAGACCCAGTACTTC. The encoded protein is CASSRSGLAGETQYF.

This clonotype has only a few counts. The CDR3 loop reads CASSARPTDYYGYTF. CDR3 bases: TGTGCCAGCAGCGCGCGGCCGACAGACTACTATGGCTACACCTTC. The chain employs TRBV5-4 and TRBJ1-2, with a weak D call TRBD1 (5 bases). The CDR3 is 15 amino acids. Germline CDR1 reads SGHNT; CDR2 reads YYREEE (reference sequence). V lost 4 bases and J 3 bases, leaving 16 bases between the germline ends.

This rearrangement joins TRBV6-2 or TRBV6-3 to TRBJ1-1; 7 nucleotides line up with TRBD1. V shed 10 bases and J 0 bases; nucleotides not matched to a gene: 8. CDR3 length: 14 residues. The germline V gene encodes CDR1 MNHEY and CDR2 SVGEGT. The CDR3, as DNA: TGTGCCATCAACGTACAGGGGTTGAACACTGAAGCTTTCTTT. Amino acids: CAINVQGLNTEAFF.

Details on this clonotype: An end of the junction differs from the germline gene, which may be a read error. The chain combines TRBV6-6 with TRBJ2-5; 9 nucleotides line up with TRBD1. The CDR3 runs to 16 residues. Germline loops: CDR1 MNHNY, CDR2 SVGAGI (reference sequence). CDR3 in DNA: TGTGCCATCAGTTCCGGACAGGGGAGGTTGCGAGAGACCCAGTACTTC. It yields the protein CAISSGQGRLRETQYF.

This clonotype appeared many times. CDR3 coding DNA: TGTGCCAGCAGCGGGCCGGGACAGGGGTTCCACTTGGATACGCAGTATTTT. It translates to CASSGPGQGFHLDTQYF. The chain has TRBV7-6 and TRBJ2-3; TRBD1 matches 10 bases. Germline V lookup: CDR1 SGHVS, CDR2 FNYEAQ. The CDR3 consists of 17 residues. V was pared by 5 bases and J by 6 bases, with 14 bases of the junction left unmatched. The full variable domain, in which reference TRBV7-6 and TRBJ2-3 provide the parts outside the CDR3, is GAGVSQSPRYKVTKRGQDVALRCDPISGHVSLYWYRQALGQGPEFLTYFNYEAQQDKSGLPNDRFSAERPEGSISTLTIQRTEQRDSAMYRCASSGPGQGFHLDTQYFGPGTRLTVL.

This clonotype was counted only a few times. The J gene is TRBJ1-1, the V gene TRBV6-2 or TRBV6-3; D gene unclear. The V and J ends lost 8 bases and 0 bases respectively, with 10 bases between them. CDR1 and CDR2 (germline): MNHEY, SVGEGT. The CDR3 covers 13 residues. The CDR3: CASGLPLNTEAFF. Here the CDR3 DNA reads TGTGCCAGCGGCCTGCCCCTGAACACTGAAGCTTTCTTT.

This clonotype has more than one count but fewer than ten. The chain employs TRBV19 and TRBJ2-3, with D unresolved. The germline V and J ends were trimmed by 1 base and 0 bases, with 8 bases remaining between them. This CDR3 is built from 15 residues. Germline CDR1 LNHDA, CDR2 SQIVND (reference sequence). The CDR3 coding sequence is TGTGCCAGTAGTATAGGCCAATCTAGCACAGATACGCAGTATTTT. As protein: CASSIGQSSTDTQYF.